Listed here are 21 T cell receptor beta chains from one sample, sequenced in a study of T-cell reconstitution after alpha-beta-depleted transplantation in children. Unique molecular identifiers were used to barcode this TCRbeta library. TCRdb reprocessed the PCR reads via MiXCR and lists one record per CDR3 protein. This sample has more than 300,000 distinct CDR3 sequences, with 16% found just once. Sequenced material: PBMCs, mostly from graft donor cells, taken 360 days after TCRalphabeta/CD19-depleted stem cell transplant. Receptor source: a male patient between 2 and 15 years old who had a stem cell transplant for acute lymphoblastic leukemia, so the T cells may come from the graft donor.

This clonotype came up many times. J is TRBJ2-1 and V is TRBV19; 11 bases match TRBD2. Germline V lookup: CDR1 LNHDA, CDR2 SQIVND (reference sequence). V lost 5 bases, J lost 8 bases, and 11 bases stayed unmatched. This CDR3 is 16 amino acids long. The CDR3 region has the DNA TGTGCCAGTAGTCCCCTTACTAGCGGGAGCCGTCATGAGCAGTTCTTC. Protein product: CASSPLTSGSRHEQFF.

In its sample, this clonotype was seen once. The chain links TRBV7-9 to TRBJ2-1; tentative D call: TRBD2 (5 bases). The CDR3 loop spans 14 amino acids. Germline assignment: CDR1 SEHNR and CDR2 FQNEAQ (reference sequence). The V and J ends lost 2 bases and 4 bases respectively, with 9 bases between them. The CDR3: CASSLTRGYNEQFF. The DNA of the CDR3 is TGTGCCAGCAGCTTAACTCGCGGGTACAATGAGCAGTTCTTC.

DNA of the CDR3: TGTGCCAGCAGCCCGCCAGGCACTGAAGCTTTCTTT. As protein: CASSPPGTEAFF. The chain couples TRBV3-1 to TRBJ1-1; D is unresolved. Germline V CDR1 and CDR2: LGHDT, YNNKEL (reference sequence). Trimming left V 4 bases short and J 4 bases short, with 7 bases between. This CDR3 region has 12 residues.

V and J are TRBV5-1 and TRBJ2-3, with a possible D match to TRBD2 (5 bases). Germline lookup yields CDR1 SGHRS and CDR2 YFSETQ. There are 14 residues in the CDR3. Trimming shortened V by 7 bases and J by 0 bases, and 12 bases separated the two germline ends. DNA of the CDR3: TGCGCCAGCTGGACTGGCTCTAGCACAGATACGCAGTATTTT. Translation: CASWTGSSTDTQYF.

In this sample, this clonotype turned up a few times. At one of its ends the junction is not consistent with the germline gene, which may arise from a read error. The V and J genes are TRBV7-7 and TRBJ2-2, with D possibly matching TRBD1 (6 bases). CDR3 length: 13 residues. The germline CDR1 and CDR2 sequences are SSHAT and FNYEAQ (reference sequence). This chain's CDR3 is CASSLVEGVELFF. Written as DNA, the CDR3 is TGTGCTAGCAGCTTAGTCGAGGGGGTGGAGCTGTTTTTT.

This clonotype showed up just a few times. The rearrangement uses TRBV29-1 and TRBJ2-3; no reliable D call. Trimming cost V 2 bases and J 8 bases, with 8 bases left between them. The CDR3 runs to 11 residues. From germline, CDR1 is SQVTM and CDR2 ANQGSEA. The DNA for the CDR3 is TGCAGCGTTGAAACGGATGGTACGCAGTATTTT. Its protein product is CSVETDGTQYF.

This clonotype was counted between two and nine times. V is TRBV6-5 and J is TRBJ2-7, with unresolved D. From germline, CDR1 is MNHEY and CDR2 SVGAGI. CDR3 length: 16 residues. V shed 2 bases and J shed 2 bases, with 16 bases lying between them. The CDR3 DNA is TGTGCCAGCAGTTACCCTGGACCCACGGGCGCCTACGAGCAGTACTTC. Translation: CASSYPGPTGAYEQYF.

The chain recombines TRBV7-2 with TRBJ2-2; D is ambiguous. Trimming stripped 5 bases from V and 3 bases from J, with 10 bases between. CDR3 size: 14 residues. Germline V CDR1 and CDR2: SGHTA, FQGNSA. The DNA of the CDR3 is TGTGCCAGCAGCATGCTGGGTTACACCGGGGAGCTGTTTTTT. It specifies CASSMLGYTGELFF.

This chain links TRBV29-1 with TRBJ2-1, with a weak D call TRBD2 (7 bases). V shed 3 bases and J shed 2 bases, with 23 bases lying between them. The CDR3 is made up of 18 amino acids. Germline assignment: CDR1 SQVTM and CDR2 ANQGSEA. This CDR3 is CSVDRGGGLAETYNEQFF. The CDR3, as DNA: TGCAGCGTTGACAGGGGCGGTGGGCTAGCGGAGACCTACAATGAGCAGTTCTTC.

This clonotype has just a few counts. The chain combines TRBV9 with TRBJ2-1; the D call may be TRBD1 or TRBD2 (5 bases each). This CDR3 spans 15 amino acids. V shed 2 bases and J shed 5 bases, with 14 bases lying between them. CDR1 SGDLS and CDR2 YYNGEE come from the germline V gene. In nucleotides, the CDR3 is TGTGCCAGCAGCGTTGGGGGAGTGAGCAACAATGAGCAGTTCTTC. Translating it yields CASSVGGVSNNEQFF. The variable domain in full, with the rest retrieved from reference TRBV9 and TRBJ2-1, is DSGVTQTPKHLITATGQRVTLRCSPRSGDLSVYWYQQSLDQGLQFLIQYYNGEERAKGNILERFSAQQFPDLHSELNLSSLELGDSALYFCASSVGGVSNNEQFFGPGTRLTVL.

For this clonotype: A much larger clone differs by one base, so this may be a read error. The rearrangement uses TRBV12-3 or TRBV12-4 and TRBJ2-1, with 10 bases fitting TRBD2. Trimming removed 7 bases from V and 4 bases from J; junction bases left unmatched: 10. This CDR3 has 16 amino acids. CDR3 nucleotide sequence: TGTGCCAGCAACCAATCCAGCGGGAGGGCTTACAATGAGCAGTTCTTC. Protein product: CASNQSSGRAYNEQFF.

This chain joins TRBV29-1 and TRBJ2-1; TRBD2 matches at 10 bases. The CDR3 runs to 15 residues. The V gene end was trimmed by 1 base and the J gene end by 7 bases; junction bases not matched to a gene: 7. The germline CDR1 and CDR2 sequences are SQVTM and ANQGSEA. CDR3 sequence: CSVEVTSGMANEQFF. CDR3 DNA: TGCAGCGTTGAAGTTACTAGCGGGATGGCGAATGAGCAGTTCTTC.

This clonotype appeared many times. The rearrangement joins TRBV28 to TRBJ1-1; a possible D gene is TRBD1 (5 bases). Germline CDR1 reads MDHEN; CDR2 reads SYDVKM. The CDR3 spans 11 residues. V was cut by 10 bases and J by 5 bases, with 11 bases left in between. CDR3 sequence reads: CATAGITEAFF. The CDR3, as DNA: TGTGCCACCGCAGGGATAACTGAAGCTTTCTTT.

This clonotype showed up many times. V and J are TRBV6-5 and TRBJ2-3, with unresolved D. There are 14 residues in the CDR3. Deletions cut 2 bases from V and 0 bases from J, with 6 bases between. Germline assignment: CDR1 MNHEY and CDR2 SVGAGI. The CDR3 region is CASSYRGSTDTQYF. CDR3 in DNA: TGTGCCAGCAGTTACCGTGGGAGCACAGATACGCAGTATTTT.

J is TRBJ2-7 and V is TRBV12-3 or TRBV12-4; TRBD1 agrees at 7 bases. The CDR3 totals 15 residues. V was clipped by 5 bases and J by 5 bases; unmatched bases: 12. The CDR3 is CASSPLLRGPHEQYF. The DNA of the CDR3 is TGTGCCAGCAGTCCCCTGTTGAGGGGGCCCCACGAGCAGTACTTC.

The rearrangement uses TRBV4-1 and TRBJ2-1; D perhaps matches TRBD2 (6 bases). Germline V gives CDR1 MGHRA, CDR2 YSYEKL. The CDR3 totals 14 residues. Trimming shortened V by 1 base and J by 6 bases, and 10 bases separated the two germline ends. CDR3 sequence: CASSQVWRGNEQFF. CDR3 sequence (DNA): TGCGCCAGCAGCCAAGTCTGGCGGGGCAATGAGCAGTTCTTC.

The table lists this clonotype with many counts. The chain is built from TRBV12-3 or TRBV12-4 and TRBJ1-1; TRBD1 is a possible D gene (6 bases). This CDR3 region has 13 residues. V lost 5 bases to trimming and J lost 4 bases, with 11 bases between them. The CDR3 DNA follows: TGTGCCAGCAGTCCAACAGGGACCACTGAAGCTTTCTTT. This codes for CASSPTGTTEAFF.

In its sample, this clonotype was seen a few times. The CDR3 loop is CAFAQEYEQYF. The CDR3 DNA reads as TGTGCCTTCGCTCAGGAGTACGAGCAGTACTTC. The chain joins TRBV30 to TRBJ2-7; D unresolved. Looked up from germline, CDR1 is GTSNPN and CDR2 is SVGIG (reference sequence). The CDR3 totals 11 residues. V was clipped by 7 bases and J by 4 bases, with 11 bases between them.

The rearrangement uses TRBV7-2 and TRBJ2-1, with 7 bases aligning to TRBD1. Germline CDR1 and CDR2: SGHTA and FQGNSA. The CDR3 loop spans 16 amino acids. With V trimmed by 5 bases and J by 6 bases, 13 bases remained unmatched. CDR3 DNA sequence: TGTGCCAGCAGCCCCCTCTACCAGGGGGAAGGCAATGAGCAGTTCTTC. This translates into CASSPLYQGEGNEQFF.

This clonotype was seen only a few times. The chain has TRBV3-1 and TRBJ1-4; D may be TRBD1 (5 bases). Trimming shortened V by 5 bases and J by 4 bases, and 14 bases separated the two germline ends. This CDR3 comprises 15 residues. Germline values: CDR1 LGHDT, CDR2 YNNKEL (reference sequence). DNA of the CDR3: TGTGCCAGCAGCTCCCTCGGACATGGTAATGAAAAACTGTTTTTT. Amino acid sequence: CASSSLGHGNEKLFF. Based on the CDR3 plus reference TRBV3-1 and TRBJ1-4, the full variable domain is DTAVSQTPKYLVTQMGNDKSIKCEQNLGHDTMYWYKQDSKKFLKIMFSYNNKELIINETVPNRFSPKSPDKAHLNLHINSLELGDSAVYFCASSSLGHGNEKLFFGSGTQLSVL.

CDR3 residues: CASSLGPGDSPLHF. CDR3 sequence (DNA): TGTGCCAGCAGCTTGGGACCCGGAGATTCACCCCTCCACTTT. The genes are TRBV7-3 and TRBJ1-6; tentative D call: TRBD1 (5 bases). Between the trimmed V and J ends, which lost 3 bases and 8 bases, there was a span of 11 bases. CDR3 length: 14 residues. Germline V gene data show CDR1 as SGHTA and CDR2 as FQGTGA. Drawing the rest from reference TRBV7-3 and TRBJ1-6, the complete variable domain is GAGVSQTPSNKVTEKGKYVELRCDPISGHTALYWYRQSLGQGPEFLIYFQGTGAADDSGLPNDRFFAVRPEGSVSTLKIQRTERGDSAVYLCASSLGPGDSPLHFGNGTRLTVT.